Described below is a single TCR beta chain sequence and its context. The CDR3 loop spans 18 amino acids. Trimming took 1 base from V and 0 from J; bases not matched to a gene: 9. Germline V gene data show CDR1 as MDHEN and CDR2 as SYDVKM. Sequenced by immunoSEQ multiplex PCR; TCRdb stores in-frame clones only, minus some. The sample holds 70,000 or so clones, 88% seen once. This record belongs to a study of OX40 agonist ivuxolimab in advanced cancers. This TCR was sampled from an adult with an advanced solid tumor such as melanoma, head and neck, liver or kidney cancer. This chain uses TRBV28 with TRBJ1-1, with 9 bases identical to TRBD1. The specimen was CD4+ or CD8+ T cells sorted from blood, collected in a trial of the OX40 agonist ivuxolimab. CDR3 coding DNA: TGTGCCAGCAGTTTATATCGTCGGGACAGGGAGATGAACACTGAAGCTTTCTTT. Residues: CASSLYRRDREMNTEAFF.